This TCR beta chain was retrieved from a study of shared T cell receptors in the human thymus. In germline, CDR1 is MNHEY, CDR2 SVGAGI. V was shortened by 2 bases and J by 2 bases, with 9 bases between the two germline ends. This CDR3 has 14 residues. Assay: immunoSEQ multiplex PCR; the TCRdb copy retains only in-frame clones and omits some. Of about 660,000 clones listed, roughly 90% are singletons. These sequences were also reported in another study, on human thymus T cells. That paper notes: Samples came from healthy Finnish infants during open corrective cardiac surgery. Among unrelated individuals, related research reported thymic repertoires that overlapped highly.

The rearrangement links TRBV6-5 to TRBJ1-2, with D maybe TRBD1 (5 bases). The sample consisted of thymocytes. This TCR came from a boy younger than two with a congenital heart defect. DNA of the CDR3: TGTGCCAGCAGTTACCGGGACTGGAACTATGGCTACACCTTC. Translating gives CASSYRDWNYGYTF.